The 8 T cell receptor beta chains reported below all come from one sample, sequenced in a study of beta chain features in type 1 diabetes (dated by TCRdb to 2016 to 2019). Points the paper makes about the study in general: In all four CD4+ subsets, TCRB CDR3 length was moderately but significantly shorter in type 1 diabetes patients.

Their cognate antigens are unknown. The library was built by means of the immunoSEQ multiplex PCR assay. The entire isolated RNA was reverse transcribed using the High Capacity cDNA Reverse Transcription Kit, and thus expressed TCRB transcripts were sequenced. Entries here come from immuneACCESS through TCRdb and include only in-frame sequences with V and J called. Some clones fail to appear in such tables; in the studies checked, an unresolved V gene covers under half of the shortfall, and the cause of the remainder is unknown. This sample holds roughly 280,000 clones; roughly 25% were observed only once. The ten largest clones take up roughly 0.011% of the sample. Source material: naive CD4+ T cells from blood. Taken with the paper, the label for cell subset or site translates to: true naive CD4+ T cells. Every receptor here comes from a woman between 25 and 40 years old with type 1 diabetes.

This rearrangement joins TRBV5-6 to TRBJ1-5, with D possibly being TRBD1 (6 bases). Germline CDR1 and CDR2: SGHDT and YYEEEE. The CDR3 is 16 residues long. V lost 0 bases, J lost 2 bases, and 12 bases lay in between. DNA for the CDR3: TGTGCCAGCAGCTTGGTGGGGGCGGCTGGCAATCAGCCCCAGCATTTT. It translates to CASSLVGAAGNQPQHF.

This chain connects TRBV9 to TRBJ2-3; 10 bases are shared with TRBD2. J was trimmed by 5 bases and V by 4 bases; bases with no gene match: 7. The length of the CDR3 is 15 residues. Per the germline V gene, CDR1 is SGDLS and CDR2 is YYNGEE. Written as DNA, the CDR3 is TGTGCCAGCAGCCTACCCCTAGCGGGAGTAGATACGCAGTATTTT. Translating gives CASSLPLAGVDTQYF.

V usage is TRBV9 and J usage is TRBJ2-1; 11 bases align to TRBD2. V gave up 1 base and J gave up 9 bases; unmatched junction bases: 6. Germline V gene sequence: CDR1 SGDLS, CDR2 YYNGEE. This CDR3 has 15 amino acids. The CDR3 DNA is TGTGCCAGCAGCGTACGGCTAGCGGGAGGCACTGAGCAGTTCTTC. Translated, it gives CASSVRLAGGTEQFF. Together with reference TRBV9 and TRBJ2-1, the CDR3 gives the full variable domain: DSGVTQTPKHLITATGQRVTLRCSPRSGDLSVYWYQQSLDQGLQFLIQYYNGEERAKGNILERFSAQQFPDLHSELNLSSLELGDSALYFCASSVRLAGGTEQFFGPGTRLTVL.

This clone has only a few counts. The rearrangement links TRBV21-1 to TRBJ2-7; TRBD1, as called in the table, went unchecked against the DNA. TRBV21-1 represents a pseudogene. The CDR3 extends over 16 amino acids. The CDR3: CASTDTGPLSSYEQYF. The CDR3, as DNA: TGTGCCAGCACCGATACAGGGCCCCTAAGCTCCTACGAGCAGTACTTC.

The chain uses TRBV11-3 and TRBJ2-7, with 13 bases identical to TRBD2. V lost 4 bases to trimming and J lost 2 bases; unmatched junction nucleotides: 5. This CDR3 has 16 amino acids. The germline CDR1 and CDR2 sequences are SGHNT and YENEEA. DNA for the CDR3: TGTGCCAGCAGCTCCCGGACTAGCGGGAGCACCTACGAGCAGTACTTC. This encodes CASSSRTSGSTYEQYF.

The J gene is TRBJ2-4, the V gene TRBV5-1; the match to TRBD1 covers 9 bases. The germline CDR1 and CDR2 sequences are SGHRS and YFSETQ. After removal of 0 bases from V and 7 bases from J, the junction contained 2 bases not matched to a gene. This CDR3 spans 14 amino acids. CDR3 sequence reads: CASSLGDRVNIQYF. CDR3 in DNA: TGCGCCAGCAGCTTGGGGGACAGGGTGAACATTCAGTACTTC.

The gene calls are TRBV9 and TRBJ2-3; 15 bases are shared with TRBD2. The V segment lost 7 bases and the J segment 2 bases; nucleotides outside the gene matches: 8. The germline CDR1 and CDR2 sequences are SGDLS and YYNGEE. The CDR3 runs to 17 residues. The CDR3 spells CASGSGLAGGYTDTQYF. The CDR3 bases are TGTGCCAGCGGATCGGGACTAGCGGGGGGATACACAGATACGCAGTATTTT. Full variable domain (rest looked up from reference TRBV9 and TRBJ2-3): DSGVTQTPKHLITATGQRVTLRCSPRSGDLSVYWYQQSLDQGLQFLIQYYNGEERAKGNILERFSAQQFPDLHSELNLSSLELGDSALYFCASGSGLAGGYTDTQYFGPGTRLTVL.

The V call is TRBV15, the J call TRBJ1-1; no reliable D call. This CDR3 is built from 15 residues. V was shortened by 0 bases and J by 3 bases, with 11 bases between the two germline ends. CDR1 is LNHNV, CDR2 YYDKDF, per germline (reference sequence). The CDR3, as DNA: TGTGCCACCAGCAGAGATCCCTATGCCGACACTGAAGCTTTCTTT. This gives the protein CATSRDPYADTEAFF.